These 21 T cell receptor beta chains were sequenced from one sample in a study of T cell repertoires in cytomegalovirus infection. Antigens of these TCRs are unknown. Via MiXCR, TCRdb re-called the reads, giving one row per CDR3 protein. Of some 940,000 distinct CDR3 sequences in the sample, roughly 30% were seen once. The specimen was cultured CD8+ T cells from PBMCs, collected from culture after CMV antigen stimulation. The receptors derive from a human donor in good health (CMV status not recorded). Some clones in this sample may be carry-over from other donors' samples.

This clonotype was seen many times. CDR3 DNA: TGTGCCAGCAGCGGAACAGGGAGTTGGGACACTGAAGCTTTCTTT. This sequence encodes CASSGTGSWDTEAFF. This chain joins TRBV7-2 and TRBJ1-1; TRBD1 might be the D (6 bases). Per the germline V gene, CDR1 is SGHTA and CDR2 is FQGNSA. The CDR3 extends over 15 amino acids. The germline V and J ends were trimmed by 5 bases and 3 bases, with 16 bases remaining between them.

This clonotype was seen a few times. The chain couples TRBV2 to TRBJ2-1; 10 bases are a match to TRBD1. The CDR3 spans 19 residues. From germline, CDR1 is SNHLY and CDR2 FYNNEI. V gave up 5 bases and J gave up 2 bases; unmatched junction bases: 15. In DNA form, the CDR3 reads TGTGCCAGCAGTCCAGTCCCGGGACAGGGGAGTACCACCTACAATGAGCAGTTCTTC. Translation gives CASSPVPGQGSTTYNEQFF.

In its sample, this clonotype was seen a few times. This chain links TRBV6-8 with TRBJ2-7; 16 nucleotides agree with TRBD2. V gave up 2 bases and J gave up 3 bases; unmatched junction bases: 10. The CDR3 has 19 residues. In germline, CDR1 is MNHGY, CDR2 SAAAGT. This chain's CDR3 is CASSYGTSGGAGASYEQYF. The CDR3 nucleotides read TGTGCCAGCAGTTACGGGACTAGCGGGGGGGCTGGGGCTAGCTACGAGCAGTACTTC.

The chain couples TRBV7-9 to TRBJ2-5, with TRBD2 matching over 7 bases. The V gene end was trimmed by 6 bases and the J gene end by 4 bases; junction bases not matched to a gene: 2. The CDR3 runs to 12 residues. Germline-derived CDR1 and CDR2 are SEHNR and FQNEAQ (reference sequence). CDR3 amino acids: CASRRLAETQYF. The CDR3 DNA follows: TGTGCCAGCAGAAGACTAGCAGAGACCCAGTACTTC.

This rearrangement joins TRBV27 to TRBJ1-5; D possibly corresponds to TRBD1 (5 bases). The CDR3 is made up of 15 amino acids. Trimming took off 6 bases at V and 6 bases at J, with 18 bases between the two ends. Germline values: CDR1 MNHEY, CDR2 SMNVEV (reference sequence). CDR3 bases: TGTGCCAGCAGCCGGGGACCGCTAGGAGGTCAGCCCCAGCATTTT. Translating it yields CASSRGPLGGQPQHF.

The rearrangement joins TRBV6-5 to TRBJ2-5; D gene uncertain. V was trimmed by 8 bases and J by 2 bases, leaving 9 bases between them. Per the germline V gene, CDR1 is MNHEY and CDR2 is SVGAGI. The CDR3 sequence is 12 residues long. This CDR3 is CASYSIQETQYF. CDR3 DNA: TGTGCCAGCTACAGTATTCAAGAGACCCAGTACTTC.

This clonotype was observed many times. The rearrangement uses TRBV7-9 and TRBJ2-5, with D possibly being TRBD1 or TRBD2 (6 bases each). Germline CDR1 and CDR2: SEHNR and FQNEAQ (reference sequence). The V end was cut by 4 bases, the J end by 3 bases, with 18 bases between. CDR3 length equals 16 residues. CDR3 region: CASSSRDTQREETQYF. DNA of the CDR3: TGTGCCAGCAGCTCGCGGGACACCCAAAGGGAAGAGACCCAGTACTTC.

Many counts were recorded for this clonotype. This chain connects TRBV7-9 to TRBJ2-7; D may be TRBD1 (6 bases). V was shortened by 5 bases and J by 6 bases, with 17 bases between the two germline ends. The CDR3 is 14 residues long. Germline V gives CDR1 SEHNR, CDR2 FQNEAQ (reference sequence). In nucleotides, the CDR3 is TGTGCCAGCAGCACGGCAGGGGCAAACGGCGAGCAGTACTTC. It codes for CASSTAGANGEQYF.

The table lists this clonotype with a count of one. A much larger clone differs by one base, so this may be a read error. The chain recombines TRBV6-6 with TRBJ2-1; D perhaps matches TRBD1 (8 bases). CDR1 is MNHNY, CDR2 SVGAGI, per germline (reference sequence). The length of the CDR3 is 16 residues. The CDR3 here is CVSSRAGDRPYNEQFF. In nucleotides, the CDR3 is TGTGTCAGCAGTCGGGCGGGGGACAGGCCTTACAATGAGCAGTTCTTC.

In this sample, this clonotype turned up a few times. CDR3 in DNA: TGTGCCAGCAGCTTCCCGGGGGTTTTCTCCTACAATGAGCAGTTCTTC. It translates to CASSFPGVFSYNEQFF. The V and J genes are TRBV7-2 and TRBJ2-1; D perhaps matches TRBD2 (6 bases). Germline V gene lookup returns CDR1 SGHTA and CDR2 FQGNSA. The CDR3 length is 16 residues. Between the trimmed V and J ends, which lost 3 bases and 0 bases, there was a span of 12 bases.

V is TRBV5-6 and J is TRBJ1-2; a weak D match, TRBD1 (6 bases). This CDR3 is 16 amino acids long. V lost 4 bases and J lost 4, with 20 bases in between. CDR1 is SGHDT, CDR2 YYEEEE, per germline. The chain's CDR3 is CASSGVQPRGGYGYTF. As DNA, the CDR3 is TGTGCCAGCAGCGGTGTACAGCCCAGAGGGGGCTATGGCTACACCTTC.

The chain combines TRBV24-1 with TRBJ1-4, with no clear D. CDR1 and CDR2 (germline): KGHDR, SFDVKD. The CDR3 runs to 14 residues. V was cut by 3 bases and J by 8 bases, with 12 bases left in between. The DNA of the CDR3 is TGTGCCACCAGTGATCCTAGCGTCGGAGAAAAACTGTTTTTT. Amino acid sequence: CATSDPSVGEKLFF.

In its sample, this clonotype was seen a few times. This chain connects TRBV7-6 to TRBJ1-1; D remains unclear. Germline loops: CDR1 SGHVS, CDR2 FNYEAQ. With 5 bases removed from V and 0 bases from J, the gap between germline ends came to 7 bases. There are 13 residues in the CDR3. The CDR3 loop is CASSTNLNTEAFF. CDR3 in DNA: TGTGCCAGCAGCACAAACCTGAACACTGAAGCTTTCTTT.

This clonotype was counted at least ten times. The chain carries TRBV7-6 and TRBJ2-7; D tentatively fits TRBD1 or TRBD2 (5 bases each). This CDR3 comprises 14 residues. V was clipped by 5 bases and J by 2 bases, with 13 bases between them. In germline, CDR1 is SGHVS, CDR2 FNYEAQ. DNA of the CDR3: TGTGCCAGCAGCCACCGGGACGGAGCCTACGAGCAGTACTTC. As protein: CASSHRDGAYEQYF.

In its sample, this clonotype was seen many times. The chain is built from TRBV12-3 or TRBV12-4 and TRBJ2-7; D is ambiguous. V dropped 2 bases and J dropped 4 bases, with 12 bases sitting between them. The CDR3 contains 14 residues. In DNA, the CDR3 is TGTGCCAGCAGTTTACCCGGACGCCCTTACGAGCAGTACTTC. Translated: CASSLPGRPYEQYF.

The chain combines TRBV7-2 with TRBJ2-3; TRBD2 matches at 9 bases. There are 17 residues in the CDR3. Germline V gene lookup returns CDR1 SGHTA and CDR2 FQGNSA. Losses at the gene ends were 7 bases for V and 0 bases for J; bases not matched to a gene: 11. The CDR3 coding sequence is TGTGCCAGCAACCCTCTTTTAGCGGGGGATAGCACAGATACGCAGTATTTT. Translated: CASNPLLAGDSTDTQYF.

A few counts support this clonotype. The chain carries TRBV6-1 and TRBJ1-1, with TRBD1 matching over 7 bases. The V gene's germline CDR1 is MNHNS and CDR2 SASEGT. CDR3 length: 14 residues. J was trimmed by 1 base and V by 2 bases; bases with no gene match: 1. CDR3 bases: TGTGCCAGCAGTGAATACAGGGGGAACACTGAAGCTTTCTTT. Protein: CASSEYRGNTEAFF.

This clonotype was detected many times. This rearrangement joins TRBV10-3 to TRBJ2-7; TRBD1 or TRBD2 may be the D gene (5 bases each). V was cut by 8 bases and J by 5 bases, with 22 bases left in between. CDR3 size: 15 residues. Germline lookup yields CDR1 ENHRY and CDR2 SYGVKD. CDR3 nucleotide sequence: TGTGCCATCGCCCCGGGGCAAGGCGGAAAGGACGAGCAGTACGTC. Translating gives CAIAPGQGGKDEQYV.

The chain couples TRBV24-1 to TRBJ2-3, with 7 positions matching TRBD2. The CDR3 totals 16 residues. Losses at the gene ends were 6 bases for V and 2 bases for J; bases not matched to a gene: 10. Germline assignment: CDR1 KGHDR and CDR2 SFDVKD. The CDR3 region has the DNA TGTGCCACCAGTCCTGGGGGGGTAGCGTACACAGATACGCAGTATTTT. Translation gives CATSPGGVAYTDTQYF.

This clonotype was seen just once. This may come from a read error, since a much larger clone is one base off. This chain uses TRBV6-5 with TRBJ2-3; D is unclear. CDR3 size: 15 residues. Germline V gene lookup returns CDR1 MNHEY and CDR2 SVGAGI. DNA for the CDR3: TGTGCCAACAGTTACTCCGGTCGCCGCACAGATACGCAGTATTTT. It yields the protein CANSYSGRRTDTQYF.

This chain connects TRBV18 to TRBJ2-1; D might be TRBD1 or TRBD2, each matching 6 bases. This CDR3 comprises 15 residues. The germline gives CDR1 KGHSH, CDR2 LQKENI. Between the trimmed V and J ends, which lost 2 bases and 7 bases, there was a span of 15 bases. The chain's CDR3 is CASSPTDRGPNEQFF. CDR3 in DNA: TGTGCCAGCTCACCAACCGATCGGGGGCCGAATGAGCAGTTCTTC.